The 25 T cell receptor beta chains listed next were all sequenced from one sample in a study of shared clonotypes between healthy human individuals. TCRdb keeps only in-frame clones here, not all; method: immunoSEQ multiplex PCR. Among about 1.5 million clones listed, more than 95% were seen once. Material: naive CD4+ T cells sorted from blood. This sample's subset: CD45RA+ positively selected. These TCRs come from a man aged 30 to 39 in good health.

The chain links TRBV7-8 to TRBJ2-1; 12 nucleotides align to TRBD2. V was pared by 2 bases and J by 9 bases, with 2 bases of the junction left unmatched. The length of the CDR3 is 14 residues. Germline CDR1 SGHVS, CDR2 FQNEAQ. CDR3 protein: CASSLSGLAGEQFF. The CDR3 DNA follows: TGTGCCAGCAGCTTATCGGGACTAGCGGGTGAGCAGTTCTTC.

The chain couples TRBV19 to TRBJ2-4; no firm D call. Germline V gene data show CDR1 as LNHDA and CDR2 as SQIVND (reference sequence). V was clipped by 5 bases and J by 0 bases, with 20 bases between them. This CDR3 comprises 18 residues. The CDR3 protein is CASSPQARPTIAKNIQYF. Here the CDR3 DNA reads TGTGCCAGTAGTCCCCAGGCCCGACCCACGATAGCCAAAAACATTCAGTACTTC.

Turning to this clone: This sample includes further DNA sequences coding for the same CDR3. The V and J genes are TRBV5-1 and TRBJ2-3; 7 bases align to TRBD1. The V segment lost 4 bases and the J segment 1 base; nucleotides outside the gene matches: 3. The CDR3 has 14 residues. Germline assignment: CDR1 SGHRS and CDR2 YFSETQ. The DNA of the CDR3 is TGCGCCAGCAGCCTGGGGACAGGCACAGATACGCAGTATTTT. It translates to CASSLGTGTDTQYF.

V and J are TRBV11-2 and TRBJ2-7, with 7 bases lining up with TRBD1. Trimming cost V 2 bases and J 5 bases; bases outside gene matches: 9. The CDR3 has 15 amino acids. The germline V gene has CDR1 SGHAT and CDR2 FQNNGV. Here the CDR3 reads CASSLTTGTSHEQYF. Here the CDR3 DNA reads TGTGCCAGCAGCTTAACGACAGGGACATCTCACGAGCAGTACTTC.

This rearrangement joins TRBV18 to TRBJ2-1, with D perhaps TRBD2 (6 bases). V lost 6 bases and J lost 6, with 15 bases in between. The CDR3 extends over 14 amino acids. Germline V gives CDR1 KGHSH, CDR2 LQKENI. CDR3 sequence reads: CASSTYGTGNEQFF. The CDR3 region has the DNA TGTGCCAGCTCGACCTACGGGACTGGCAATGAGCAGTTCTTC.

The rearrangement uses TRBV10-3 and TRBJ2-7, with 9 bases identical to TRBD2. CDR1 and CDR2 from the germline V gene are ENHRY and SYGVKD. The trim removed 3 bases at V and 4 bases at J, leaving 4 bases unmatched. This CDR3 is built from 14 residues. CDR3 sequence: CAISDGLAGYEQYF. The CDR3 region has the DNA TGTGCCATCAGTGATGGGCTAGCGGGATACGAGCAGTACTTC.

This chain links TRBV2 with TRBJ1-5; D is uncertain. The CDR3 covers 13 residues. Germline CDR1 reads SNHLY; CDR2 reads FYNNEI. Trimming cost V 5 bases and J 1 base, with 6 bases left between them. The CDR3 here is CASSPASNQPQHF. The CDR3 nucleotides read TGTGCCAGCAGTCCAGCAAGCAATCAGCCCCAGCATTTT.

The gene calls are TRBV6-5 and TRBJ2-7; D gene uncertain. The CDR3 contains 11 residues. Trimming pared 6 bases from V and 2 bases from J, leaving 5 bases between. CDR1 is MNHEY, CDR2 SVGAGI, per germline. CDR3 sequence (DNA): TGTGCCAGCAGCTCTCCCTACGAGCAGTACTTC. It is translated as CASSSPYEQYF.

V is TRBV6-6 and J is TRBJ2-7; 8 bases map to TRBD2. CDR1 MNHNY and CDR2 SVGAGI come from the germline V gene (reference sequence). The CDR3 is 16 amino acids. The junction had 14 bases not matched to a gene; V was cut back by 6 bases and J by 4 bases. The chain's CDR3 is CASRRAQGLVTYEQYF. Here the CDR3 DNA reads TGTGCCAGCAGACGAGCACAGGGACTAGTTACGTACGAGCAGTACTTC.

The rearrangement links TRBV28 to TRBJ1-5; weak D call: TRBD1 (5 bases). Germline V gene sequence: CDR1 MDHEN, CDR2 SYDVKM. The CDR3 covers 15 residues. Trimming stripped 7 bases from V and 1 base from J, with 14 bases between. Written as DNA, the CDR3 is TGTGCCAGCATCACAGGCGGGGTGAGCAATCAGCCCCAGCATTTT. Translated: CASITGGVSNQPQHF.

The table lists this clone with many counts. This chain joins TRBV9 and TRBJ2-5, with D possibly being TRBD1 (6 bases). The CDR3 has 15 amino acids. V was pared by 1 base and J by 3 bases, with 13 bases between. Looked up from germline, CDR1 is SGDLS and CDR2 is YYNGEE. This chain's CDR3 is CASSVRAGAKETQYF. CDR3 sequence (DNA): TGTGCCAGCAGCGTACGGGCAGGGGCCAAAGAGACCCAGTACTTC.

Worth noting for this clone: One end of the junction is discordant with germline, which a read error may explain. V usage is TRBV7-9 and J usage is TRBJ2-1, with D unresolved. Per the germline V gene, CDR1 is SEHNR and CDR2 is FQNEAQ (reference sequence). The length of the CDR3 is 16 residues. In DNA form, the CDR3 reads TGTGCCAGCATCAAGGCCAGAGCTAACTCCTACAATGGGCAGTTCTTC. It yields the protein CASIKARANSYNGQFF.

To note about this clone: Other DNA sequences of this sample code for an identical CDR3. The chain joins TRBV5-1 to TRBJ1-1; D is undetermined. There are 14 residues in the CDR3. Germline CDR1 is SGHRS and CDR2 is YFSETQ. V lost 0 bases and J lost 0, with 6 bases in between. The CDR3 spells CASSLGTMNTEAFF. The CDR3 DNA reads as TGCGCCAGCAGCTTGGGAACAATGAACACTGAAGCTTTCTTT.

CDR3 in DNA: TGTGCCAGCAGCTTTGGACCGGGGTACAATGAGCAGTTCTTC. Its translation: CASSFGPGYNEQFF. The chain employs TRBV7-9 and TRBJ2-1; TRBD2 might be the D (5 bases). The V end was cut by 3 bases, the J end by 4 bases, with 10 bases between. In germline, CDR1 is SEHNR, CDR2 FQNEAQ (reference sequence). CDR3 length: 14 residues. The variable domain in full, completed from reference TRBV7-9 and TRBJ2-1, reads DTGVSQNPRHKITKRGQNVTFRCDPISEHNRLYWYRQTLGQGPEFLTYFQNEAQLEKSRLLSDRFSAERPKGSFSTLEIQRTEQGDSAMYLCASSFGPGYNEQFFGPGTRLTVL.

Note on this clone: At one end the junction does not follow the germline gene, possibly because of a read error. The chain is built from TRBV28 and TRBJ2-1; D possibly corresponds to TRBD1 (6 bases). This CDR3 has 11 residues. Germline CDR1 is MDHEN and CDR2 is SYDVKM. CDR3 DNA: TGTGCCAGCAACCTAGGGCAGGGGCGAATCTTC. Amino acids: CASNLGQGRIF.

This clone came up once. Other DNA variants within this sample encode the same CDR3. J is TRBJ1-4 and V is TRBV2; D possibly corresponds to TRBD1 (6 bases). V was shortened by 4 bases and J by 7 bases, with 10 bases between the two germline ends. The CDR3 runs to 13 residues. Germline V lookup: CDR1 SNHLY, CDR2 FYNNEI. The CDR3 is CASSVPGVEKLFF. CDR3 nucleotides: TGTGCCAGCAGTGTTCCAGGGGTTGAAAAACTGTTTTTT. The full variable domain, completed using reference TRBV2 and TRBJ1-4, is EPEVTQTPSHQVTQMGQEVILRCVPISNHLYFYWYRQILGQKVEFLVSFYNNEISEKSEIFDDQFSVERPDGSNFTLKIRSTKLEDSAMYFCASSVPGVEKLFFGSGTQLSVL.

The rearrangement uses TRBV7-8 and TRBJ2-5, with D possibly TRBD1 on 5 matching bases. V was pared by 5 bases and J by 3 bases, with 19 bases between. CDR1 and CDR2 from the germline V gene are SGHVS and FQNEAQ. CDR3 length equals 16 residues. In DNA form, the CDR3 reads TGTGCCAGCAGCCTTAAGACAGTGAGCGTCGAAGAGACCCAGTACTTC. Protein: CASSLKTVSVEETQYF.

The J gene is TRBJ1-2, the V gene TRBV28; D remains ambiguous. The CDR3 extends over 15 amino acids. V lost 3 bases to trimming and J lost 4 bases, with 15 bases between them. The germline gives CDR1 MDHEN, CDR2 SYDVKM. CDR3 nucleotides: TGTGCCAGCAGTTTGGAAGGGCCCCCTTTCTATGGCTACACCTTC. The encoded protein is CASSLEGPPFYGYTF.

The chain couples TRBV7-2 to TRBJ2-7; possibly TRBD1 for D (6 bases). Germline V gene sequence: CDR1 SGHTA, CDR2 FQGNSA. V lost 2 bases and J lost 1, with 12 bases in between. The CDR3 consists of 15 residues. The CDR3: CASSLRGHLSYEQYF. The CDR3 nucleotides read TGTGCCAGCAGCTTAAGGGGACACTTATCCTACGAGCAGTACTTC.

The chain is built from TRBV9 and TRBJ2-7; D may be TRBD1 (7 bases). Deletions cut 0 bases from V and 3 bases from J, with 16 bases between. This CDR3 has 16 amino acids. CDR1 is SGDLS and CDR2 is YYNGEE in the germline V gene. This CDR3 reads CASSVGIGQGGYEQYF. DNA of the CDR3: TGTGCCAGCAGCGTAGGAATAGGGCAGGGGGGCTACGAGCAGTACTTC.

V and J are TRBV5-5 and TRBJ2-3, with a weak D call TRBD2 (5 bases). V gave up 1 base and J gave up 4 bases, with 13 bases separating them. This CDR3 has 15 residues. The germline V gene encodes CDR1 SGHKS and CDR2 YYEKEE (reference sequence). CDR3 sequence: CASSLIPGKSDTQYF. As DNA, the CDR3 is TGTGCCAGCAGCTTGATCCCGGGAAAGTCAGATACGCAGTATTTT. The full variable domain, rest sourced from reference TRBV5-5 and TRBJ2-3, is DAGVTQSPTHLIKTRGQQVTLRCSPISGHKSVSWYQQVLGQGPQFIFQYYEKEERGRGNFPDRFSARQFPNYSSELNVNALLLGDSALYLCASSLIPGKSDTQYFGPGTRLTVL.

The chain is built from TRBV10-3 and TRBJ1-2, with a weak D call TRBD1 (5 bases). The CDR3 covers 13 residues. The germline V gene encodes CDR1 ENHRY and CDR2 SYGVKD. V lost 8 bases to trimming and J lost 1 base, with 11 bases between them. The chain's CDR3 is CAIADSVNYGYTF. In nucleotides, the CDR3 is TGTGCCATCGCCGACAGCGTTAACTATGGCTACACCTTC.

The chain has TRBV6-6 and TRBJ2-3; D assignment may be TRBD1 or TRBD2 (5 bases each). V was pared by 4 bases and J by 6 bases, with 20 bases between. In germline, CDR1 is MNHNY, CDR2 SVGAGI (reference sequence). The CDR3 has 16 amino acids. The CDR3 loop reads CASSSINSRGSDTQYF. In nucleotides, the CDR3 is TGTGCCAGCAGTTCAATAAATTCCCGGGGCAGCGATACGCAGTATTTT.

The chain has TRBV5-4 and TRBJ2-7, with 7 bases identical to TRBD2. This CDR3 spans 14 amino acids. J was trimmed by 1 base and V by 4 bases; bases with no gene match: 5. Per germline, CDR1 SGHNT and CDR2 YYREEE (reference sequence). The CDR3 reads CASSVGGRSYEQYF. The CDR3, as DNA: TGTGCCAGCAGCGTGGGGGGGAGGTCCTACGAGCAGTACTTC.

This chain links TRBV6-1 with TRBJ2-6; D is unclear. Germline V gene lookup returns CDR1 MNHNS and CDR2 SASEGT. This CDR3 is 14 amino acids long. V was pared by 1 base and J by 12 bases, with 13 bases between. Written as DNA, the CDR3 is TGTGCCAGCAGTGAAGAACCTCGTCGTGGCGTCCTGACTTTC. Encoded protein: CASSEEPRRGVLTF.